The 13 T cell receptor beta chains given below trace back to one sample, sequenced in a study of CD8+ T cells in alopecia areata (dated by TCRdb to 2016 to 2018). Pooled mouse cutaneous lymph node cells were stained for CD4, CD8alpha, NKG2D, NKG2ACE and other markers, then sorted on a BD Influx. Libraries were constructed by the immunoSEQ multiplex PCR assay. RNA was extracted from all samples and reverse transcribed into cDNA, which served as template for TCR sequencing. Held by TCRdb, this immuneACCESS table contains in-frame sequences only and omits some clones. Under half of the omission traces to an unresolved V gene where checked; the cause of the rest is unknown. For this sample, under 350,000 clones appear and none is a singleton. The top ten clonotypes cover approximately 1.2% of the sample. The sequencing input was CD4+ T cells sorted from a lymph node. The source of these receptors is a C3H/HeJ mouse with alopecia areata. This strain of mice has MHC haplotype H2-k.

This clone was detected a few times. All gene names here are mouse names. The read gets to within 4 residues of the CDR3 end, and the germline J gene fills in the rest. Other DNA sequences of this sample code for an identical CDR3. This chain links TRBV5 with TRBJ2-7; 7 nucleotides match TRBD2. This CDR3 comprises 15 residues. Germline CDR1 reads LGHNA; CDR2 reads YNLKQL (reference sequence). J lost 0 bases, V lost 4 bases, and 6 bases had no gene match. The CDR3: CASSPHWGSSYEQYF. The sequenced CDR3 bases are TGTGCCAGCAGCCCCCACTGGGGCAGCTCCTAT.

A word on this clone: Mouse gene names and germline throughout. The CDR3 end falls 4 residues outside the read, so it is completed with the germline J gene. The chain has TRBV13-1 and TRBJ1-2; weak D call: TRBD1 (5 bases). Germline lookup yields CDR1 NSHNY and CDR2 SYGAGN. Trimming took off 5 bases at V and 0 bases at J, with 11 bases between the two ends. This CDR3 spans 14 amino acids. CDR3 amino acids: CASRRQPTNSDYTF. The part of the CDR3 DNA that was read is TGTGCCAGCAGAAGACAGCCCACAAACTCC.

Worth noting for this clone: This may arise from a read error, as a much more abundant clone is one base away. All gene names here are mouse names. With the read ending 4 residues before the CDR3 end, the germline J gene is used to fill in that end. Distinct nucleotide sequences in the sample also encode this CDR3. The V gene is TRBV13-1, the J gene TRBJ2-1; TRBD2 might be the D (6 bases). Trimming took off 0 bases at V and 1 base at J, with 8 bases between the two ends. CDR3 size: 15 residues. The germline V gene encodes CDR1 NSHNY and CDR2 SYGAGN. The CDR3 loop reads CASSDAGGNYAEQFF. The covered CDR3 bases are TGTGCCAGCAGTGATGCGGGGGGAAACTATGCT.

Notes on this clone: Genes and germline come from the mouse. The observed sequence ends 4 residues before the CDR3 terminus, with the missing tail filled in from the germline J gene. The chain carries TRBV19 and TRBJ2-1; D uncertain. The CDR3 has 14 residues. Trimming removed 1 base at V and 3 bases at J, with 8 bases between. Germline CDR1 and CDR2: FNHDT and SITEND (reference sequence). CDR3 DNA, as far as it was read: TGTGCCAGCAGTATAAAAGCTGTCTATGCT. Its protein is CASSIKAVYA. The whole CDR3 region reads CASSIKAVYAEQFF.

As for this clone: Gene names and germline match the mouse. The read comes to an end 4 residues before the CDR3 does, leaving the germline J gene to fill in the end. The same CDR3 arises from other DNA sequences in this sample as well. The V gene is TRBV5, the J gene TRBJ2-7, with a weak D call TRBD2 (6 bases). CDR1 LGHNA and CDR2 YNLKQL come from the germline V gene (reference sequence). The CDR3 has 12 residues. The chain's CDR3 is CASSQWGYEQYF. Partial CDR3 DNA: TGTGCCAGCAGCCAATGGGGGTAT.

With regard to this clone: Germline and genes here are mouse. The read ends 4 residues shy of where the CDR3 ends; the end is completed using the germline J gene. V gene TRBV19 combines with J gene TRBJ2-2; 9 bases are a match to TRBD2. V lost 5 bases, J lost 3 bases, and 2 bases stayed unmatched. From germline, CDR1 is FNHDT and CDR2 SITEND (reference sequence). The CDR3 sequence is 14 residues long. Incomplete CDR3 DNA: TGTGCCAGCAGGACTGGGGGATACACCGGG. As protein: CASRTGGYTG. The whole CDR3 reads CASRTGGYTGQLYF. Full variable domain (rest looked up from reference TRBV19 and TRBJ2-2): GGIITQTPKFLIGQEGQKLTLKCQQNFNHDTMYWYRQDSGKGLRLIYYSITENDLQKGDLSEGYDASREKKSSFSLTVTSAQKNEMAVFLCASRTGGYTGQLYFGEGSKLTVL.

This clone came up many times. The germline and genes are mouse ones. With the read ending 4 residues before the CDR3 end, the germline J gene is used to fill in that end. J is TRBJ1-2 and V is TRBV14, with 7 bases matching TRBD1. Trimming at V came to 5 bases and at J to 3 bases, leaving 4 bases not matched to a gene. The CDR3 is 13 amino acids. Germline assignment: CDR1 SGHDT and CDR2 FRDEAV. CDR3 bases read: TGTGCCAGCAGCCAGGGGGACCACTCC. It translates to CASSQGDHS. The entire CDR3 sequence reads CASSQGDHSDYTF.

About this clone: The gene symbols are mouse symbols. The CDR3 end is not reached by the read, which stops 4 residues before it; the germline J gene fills it in. This chain joins TRBV19 and TRBJ1-2; possible D gene TRBD1, 6 bases. Germline V lookup: CDR1 FNHDT, CDR2 SITEND (reference sequence). With 3 bases removed from V and 4 bases from J, the gap between germline ends came to 10 bases. The CDR3 spans 13 residues. The sequenced CDR3 bases are TGTGCCAGCAGTAAACAGGGAGTCTCC. Amino acids: CASSKQGVS. The whole CDR3 is CASSKQGVSDYTF.

This clone has a count of ten or more. Gene names refer to mouse genes. The CDR3 extends 4 residues past the end of the read, so its final part is completed from the germline J gene. Other DNA sequences in the same sample also yield this CDR3. The chain carries TRBV12-1 and TRBJ1-2; D call uncertain. The CDR3 is made up of 12 amino acids. V was shortened by 0 bases and J by 2 bases, with 3 bases between the two germline ends. CDR1 SGHSN and CDR2 HYEKVE come from the germline V gene. This CDR3 is CASSLLNSDYTF. The CDR3 DNA, read in part, is TGTGCCAGCTCTCTCTTGAACTCC.

For this clone: Mouse gene names and germline throughout. The DNA ends 4 residues before the CDR3 does, and the rest of the CDR3 is filled in from the germline J gene. The chain has TRBV1 and TRBJ2-2; 13 bases align to TRBD2. V was pared by 4 bases and J by 4 bases, with 3 bases of the junction left unmatched. The germline gives CDR1 NSQYPW, CDR2 LRSPGD (reference sequence). The CDR3 extends over 16 amino acids. The covered CDR3 bases are TGCACCTGCAGTGGGACTGGGGGGGCGCCCACCGGG. It is translated as CTCSGTGGAPTG. The complete CDR3 reads CTCSGTGGAPTGQLYF.

There are a few counts of this clone. Gene names and germline refer to mouse. Sequencing ends 4 residues short of the CDR3 end; the germline J gene provides the rest. V and J are TRBV19 and TRBJ2-1; 8 bases map to TRBD1. V lost 2 bases to trimming and J lost 5 bases; unmatched junction nucleotides: 3. The CDR3 totals 14 residues. Per germline, CDR1 FNHDT and CDR2 SITEND (reference sequence). CDR3 sequence reads: CASSMETGDAEQFF. Incomplete CDR3 DNA: TGTGCCAGCAGTATGGAGACAGGGGATGCT.

This clone was seen a few times. Germline and genes: mouse. The read terminates 4 residues ahead of where the CDR3 ends, so the germline J gene completes it. This rearrangement joins TRBV13-1 to TRBJ1-1; 10 nucleotides match TRBD1. V trimming: 3 bases; J trimming: 3 bases; junction bases outside the gene matches: 2. The germline V gene encodes CDR1 NSHNY and CDR2 SYGAGN. The CDR3 length is 14 residues. This chain's CDR3 is CASSGGQGYTEVFF. CDR3 DNA, as far as it was read: TGTGCCAGCAGTGGGGGACAGGGGTACACA.

This clone was counted a few times. Here the gene names and germline are mouse. The read is 4 residues too short to cover the CDR3 end, so that end is filled in from the germline J gene. This sequence joins TRBV31 and TRBJ2-2; 7 nucleotides agree with TRBD1. The J segment lost 5 bases and the V segment lost 3 bases, leaving 3 bases of the junction unmatched. CDR3 length: 13 amino acids. Germline CDR1 reads GKSSPN; CDR2 reads SITVG. The CDR3 bases that were read are TGTGCCTGGAGCATACAGGGGACCGGG. This codes for CAWSIQGTG. The entire CDR3 reads CAWSIQGTGQLYF.